The source of this T cell receptor beta chain is a study of blood T cell repertoires in COVID-19. In the study overall: Collection of acute and convalescent COVID-19 samples took place in the United States, Italy and Spain. The cDNA or gDNA used as material had been derived from T cells, B-cell-depleted T cells, or PBMCs.

Measured with immunoSEQ multiplex PCR; TCRdb has only the in-frame clones, and not every one. The sample has 150,000 or so clones, 90% to 95% seen once. Germline V CDR1 and CDR2: SEHNR, FQNEAQ (reference sequence). Trimming took 4 bases from V and 4 from J; bases not matched to a gene: 5. This CDR3 has 14 amino acids. J is TRBJ2-7 and V is TRBV7-9, with 9 bases lining up with TRBD2. The receptor comes from a middle-aged man with acute or convalescent COVID-19. Sequenced: peripheral blood. CDR3 sequence (DNA): TGTGCCAGCAGCTCTAGCGGGAACCATTACGAGCAGTACTTC. Protein product: CASSSSGNHYEQYF.